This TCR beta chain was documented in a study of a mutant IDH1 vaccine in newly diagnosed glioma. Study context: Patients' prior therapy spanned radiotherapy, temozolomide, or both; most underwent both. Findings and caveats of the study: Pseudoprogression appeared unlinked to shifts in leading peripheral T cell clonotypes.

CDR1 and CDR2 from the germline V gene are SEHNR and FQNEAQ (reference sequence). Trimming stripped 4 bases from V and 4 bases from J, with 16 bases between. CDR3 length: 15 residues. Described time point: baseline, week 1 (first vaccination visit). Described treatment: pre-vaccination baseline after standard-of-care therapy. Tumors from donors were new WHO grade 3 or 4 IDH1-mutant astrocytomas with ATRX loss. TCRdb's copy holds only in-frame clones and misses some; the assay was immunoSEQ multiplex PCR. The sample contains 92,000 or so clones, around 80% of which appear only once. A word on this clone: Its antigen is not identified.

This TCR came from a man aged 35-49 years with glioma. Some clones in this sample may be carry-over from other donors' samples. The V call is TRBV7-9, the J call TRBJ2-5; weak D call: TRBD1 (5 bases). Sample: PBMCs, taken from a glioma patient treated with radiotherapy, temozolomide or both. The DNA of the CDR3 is TGTGCCAGCAGCTACGGCAGGGCTTTCCCAGAGACCCAGTACTTC. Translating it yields CASSYGRAFPETQYF.